This T cell receptor (beta chain) emerged from a study of blood T cell repertoires in COVID-19. Study-wide context: From the United States, Italy and Spain came samples of acute and convalescent COVID-19. The analysed material was cDNA or gDNA that came from T cells, B-cell-depleted T cells, or PBMCs.

This CDR3 contains 16 residues. V gave up 4 bases and J gave up 10 bases, with 20 bases separating them. Germline V CDR1 and CDR2: LGHNA, YSLEER. Original handling: Amplification of reference gene primers provided the estimated nucleated cell counts. This table comes from immunoSEQ multiplex PCR, and its TCRdb copy is limited to in-frame clones, with some not included. For V, J and clone size, that table is used; D and trimming come from the DNA. The data contain just under 65,000 clones, 82% of them singletons. This sequence was found in a human donor in a cohort sampled during active COVID-19. The V and J genes are TRBV4-3 and TRBJ1-6; possible D gene TRBD1, 5 bases. The sequenced sample consisted of peripheral blood. Here the CDR3 DNA reads TGCGCCAGCAGCCTATCTGCCGGGACTCTCAGGTCACCCCTCCACTTT. Its translation is CASSLSAGTLRSPLHF.